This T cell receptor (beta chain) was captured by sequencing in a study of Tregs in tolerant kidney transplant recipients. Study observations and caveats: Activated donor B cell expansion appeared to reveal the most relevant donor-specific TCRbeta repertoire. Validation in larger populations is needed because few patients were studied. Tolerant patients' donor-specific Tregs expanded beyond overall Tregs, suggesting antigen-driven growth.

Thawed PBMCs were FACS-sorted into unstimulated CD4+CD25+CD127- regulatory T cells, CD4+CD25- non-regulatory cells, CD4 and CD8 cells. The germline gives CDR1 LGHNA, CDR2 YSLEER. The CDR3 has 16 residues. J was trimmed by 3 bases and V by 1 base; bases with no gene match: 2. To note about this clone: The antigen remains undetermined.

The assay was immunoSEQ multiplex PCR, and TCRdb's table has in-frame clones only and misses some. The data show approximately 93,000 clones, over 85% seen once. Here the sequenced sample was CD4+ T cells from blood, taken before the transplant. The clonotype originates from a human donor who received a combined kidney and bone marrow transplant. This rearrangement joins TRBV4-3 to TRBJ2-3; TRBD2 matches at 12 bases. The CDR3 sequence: CASSQGTSGNTDTQYF. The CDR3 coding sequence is TGCGCCAGCAGCCAAGGGACTAGCGGGAATACAGATACGCAGTATTTT.